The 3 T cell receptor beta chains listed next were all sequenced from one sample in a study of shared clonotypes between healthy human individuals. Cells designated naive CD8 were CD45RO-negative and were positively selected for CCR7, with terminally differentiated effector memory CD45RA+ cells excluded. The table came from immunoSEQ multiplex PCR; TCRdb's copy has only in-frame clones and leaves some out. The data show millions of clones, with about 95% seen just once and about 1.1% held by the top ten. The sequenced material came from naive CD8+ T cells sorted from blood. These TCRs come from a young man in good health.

CDR3 in DNA: TGTGCCAGCAGCTTAGCAGGGACTGATACCGGGGAGCTGTTTTTT. Translated: CASSLAGTDTGELFF. The chain joins TRBV7-9 to TRBJ2-2, with D perhaps TRBD2 (6 bases). V was pared by 0 bases and J by 5 bases, with 10 bases between. Germline CDR1 reads SEHNR; CDR2 reads FQNEAQ (reference sequence). The CDR3 extends over 15 amino acids.

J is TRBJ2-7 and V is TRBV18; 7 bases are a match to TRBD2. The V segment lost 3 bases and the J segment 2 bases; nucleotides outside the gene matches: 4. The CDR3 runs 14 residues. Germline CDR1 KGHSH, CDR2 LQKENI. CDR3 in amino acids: CASSPGAGTYEQYF. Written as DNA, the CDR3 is TGTGCCAGCTCACCGGGAGCGGGGACCTACGAGCAGTACTTC.

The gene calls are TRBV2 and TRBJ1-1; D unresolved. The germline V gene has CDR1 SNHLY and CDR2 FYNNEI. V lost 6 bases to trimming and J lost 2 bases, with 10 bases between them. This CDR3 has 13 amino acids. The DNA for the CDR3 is TGTGCCAGCAGCCCCCCCCACAACACTGAAGCTTTCTTT. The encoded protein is CASSPPHNTEAFF.